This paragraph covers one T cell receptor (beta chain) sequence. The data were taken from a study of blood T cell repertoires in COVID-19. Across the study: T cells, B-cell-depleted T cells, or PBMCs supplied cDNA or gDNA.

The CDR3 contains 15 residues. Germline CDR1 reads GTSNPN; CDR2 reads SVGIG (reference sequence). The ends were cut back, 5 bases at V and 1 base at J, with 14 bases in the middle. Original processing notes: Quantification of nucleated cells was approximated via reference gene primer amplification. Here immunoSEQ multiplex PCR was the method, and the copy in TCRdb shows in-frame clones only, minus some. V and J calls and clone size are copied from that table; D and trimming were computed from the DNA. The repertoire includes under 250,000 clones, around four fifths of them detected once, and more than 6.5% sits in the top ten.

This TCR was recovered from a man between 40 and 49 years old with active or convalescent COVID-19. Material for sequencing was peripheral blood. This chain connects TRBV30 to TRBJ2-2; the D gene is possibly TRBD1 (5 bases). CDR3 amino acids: CAWARQPRNTGELFF. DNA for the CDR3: TGTGCCTGGGCTAGACAGCCTAGGAACACCGGGGAGCTGTTTTTT.